This T cell receptor (beta chain) derives from a study of shared clonotypes between healthy human individuals. Notes on this clone: What it binds is not known.

Study-level points and caveats: Across subsets, estimated richness was generally greater for naive than for memory populations.

As defined, naive CD8 cells were CD45RO-negative and positively selected for CCR7, with terminally differentiated effector memory CD45RA+ cells excluded. On sorted subsets, replicate PCRs used 150 to 250 ng DNA, or about 30,000 T cell genomes. Assay used: immunoSEQ multiplex PCR; TCRdb lists only in-frame clones, some missing. Of roughly 2,000,000 clones listed, 93% are singletons. The receptor was isolated from a man younger than 35 in good health. Some clones in this sample may be carry-over from other donors' samples. The sample comprised naive CD8+ T cells from PBMCs.

CDR3 sequence (DNA): TGTGCCAGCAGCCAAGGGAGACGGACTAGCGGGACCGATGAGCAGTTCTTC. This encodes CASSQGRRTSGTDEQFF. V gene TRBV11-2 combines with J gene TRBJ2-1, with 12 bases aligning to TRBD2. The ends lost 5 bases at V and 8 bases at J; junction bases unmatched: 13. Germline V lookup: CDR1 SGHAT, CDR2 FQNNGV. The CDR3 covers 17 residues.